This T cell receptor (beta chain) stems from a study of CD8+ T cells in alopecia areata. This CDR3 spans 11 amino acids. Germline values: CDR1 SQVTM, CDR2 ANQGSEA. About this clone itself: Germline is not matched at one junction end, which may reflect a read error.

As the sequencing template, cDNA was produced by extracting RNA and reverse transcribing it. The method was immunoSEQ multiplex PCR; TCRdb's version includes in-frame clones alone and lacks a portion of them. The sample gives 55,000 to 65,000 clones, about 40% of which show up once; roughly 50% is in the top ten. Sequencing was performed on NKG2D-low CD8+ T cells sorted from blood. The sequence was collected from a human donor with alopecia areata. This chain links TRBV29-1 with TRBJ1-2; tentative D call: TRBD1 (5 bases). The chain's CDR3 is CSVEGSGTRLF. As DNA, the CDR3 is TGCAGCGTTGAGGGTTCGGGGACCCGGCTTTTC.